This record looks at one T cell receptor (beta chain) sequence and its context. Its antigen is unidentified. This record belongs to a study of Ad26.COV2.S vaccination and SARS-CoV-2 variants. This CDR3 has 15 amino acids. CDR1 is ENHRY, CDR2 SYGVKD, per germline. Germline trimming cut 0 bases from V and 2 bases from J; bases unmatched to any gene: 3. TCRdb keeps only in-frame clones here, not all; method: immunoSEQ multiplex PCR. The data contain 300,000 to 400,000 clones, 92% of them seen just once; the ten biggest clones take up 3.9%. The study, taken as a whole, reports: Compared with placebo recipients, vaccine recipients had higher spike-specific TCR breadth. Participants given vaccine showed non-spike TCR breadth similar to that of placebo recipients.

This rearrangement joins TRBV10-3 to TRBJ2-7, with 8 nucleotides matching TRBD1. This clonotype was sampled from a human donor who had recovered from COVID-19. Specimen: peripheral blood, collected after recovery from COVID-19. The CDR3 sequence: CAISESTGETYEQYF. DNA for the CDR3: TGTGCCATCAGTGAGTCGACAGGGGAGACCTACGAGCAGTACTTC.